This T cell receptor (beta chain) came from a study of T cell responses to AZD1222 COVID-19 vaccine. Doses given second, at about 4 or about 12 weeks, were pooled. Clones were sequenced by immunoSEQ multiplex PCR, and TCRdb holds only the in-frame ones, with some missing. Altogether 120,000 or so clones are present, 85% to 95% being singletons, with the ten largest covering about 3.1%. With respect to this clone: Its antigen is as yet unknown.

The J segment lost 7 bases and the V segment lost 3 bases, leaving 15 bases of the junction unmatched. CDR1 is LGHNA, CDR2 YNFKEQ, per germline. This CDR3 has 17 residues. Overall study results and limits: The study identified only five to seven AZD1222 recipients as seropositive at baseline. Close to half of all spike-specific TCRs reportedly target regions of the variants that are unmutated.

The origin of this receptor is an adult who received the AZD1222 COVID-19 vaccine. The sequences come from peripheral blood, collected 28 days after the second AZD1222 dose. The chain is built from TRBV4-2 and TRBJ2-7, with TRBD2 matching 10 bases. CDR3 region: CASSHYGSSGGSQEQYF. The CDR3 bases are TGTGCCAGCAGCCATTACGGATCTAGCGGGGGCTCCCAGGAGCAGTACTTC.